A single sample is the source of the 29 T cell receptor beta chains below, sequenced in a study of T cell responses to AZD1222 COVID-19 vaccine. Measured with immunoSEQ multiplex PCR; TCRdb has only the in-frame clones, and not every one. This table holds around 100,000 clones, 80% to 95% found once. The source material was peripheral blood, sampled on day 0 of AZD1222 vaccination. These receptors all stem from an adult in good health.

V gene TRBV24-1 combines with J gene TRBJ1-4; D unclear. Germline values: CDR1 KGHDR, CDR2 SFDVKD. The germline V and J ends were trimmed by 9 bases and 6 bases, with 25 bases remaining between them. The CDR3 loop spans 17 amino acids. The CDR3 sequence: CATQGFCHGFTYEKLFF. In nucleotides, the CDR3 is TGTGCCACCCAAGGGTTCTGTCATGGTTTCACTTATGAAAAACTGTTTTTT.

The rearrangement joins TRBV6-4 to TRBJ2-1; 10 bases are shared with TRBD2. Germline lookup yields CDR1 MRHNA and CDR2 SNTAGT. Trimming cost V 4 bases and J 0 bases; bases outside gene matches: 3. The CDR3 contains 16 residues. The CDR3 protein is CASSGLAGRSYNEQFF. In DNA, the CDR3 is TGTGCCAGCAGTGGACTAGCGGGTCGCTCCTACAATGAGCAGTTCTTC.

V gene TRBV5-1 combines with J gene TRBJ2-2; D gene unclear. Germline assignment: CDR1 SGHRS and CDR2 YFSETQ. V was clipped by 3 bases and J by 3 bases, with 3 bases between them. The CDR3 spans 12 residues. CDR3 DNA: TGCGCCAGCAGCTACTACACCGGGGAGCTGTTTTTT. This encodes CASSYYTGELFF. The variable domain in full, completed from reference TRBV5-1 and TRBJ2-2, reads KAGVTQTPRYLIKTRGQQVTLSCSPISGHRSVSWYQQTPGQGLQFLFEYFSETQRNKGNFPGRFSGRQFSNSRSEMNVSTLELGDSALYLCASSYYTGELFFGEGSRLTVL.

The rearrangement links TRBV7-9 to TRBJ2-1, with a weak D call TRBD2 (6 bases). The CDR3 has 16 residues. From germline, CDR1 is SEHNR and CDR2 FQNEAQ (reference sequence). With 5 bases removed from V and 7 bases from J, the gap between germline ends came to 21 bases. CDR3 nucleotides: TGTGCCAGCAGCCGCCGGGAGTCAAGATTTGCAAATGAGCAGTTCTTC. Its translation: CASSRRESRFANEQFF. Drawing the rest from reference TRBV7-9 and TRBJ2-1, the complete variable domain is DTGVSQNPRHKITKRGQNVTFRCDPISEHNRLYWYRQTLGQGPEFLTYFQNEAQLEKSRLLSDRFSAERPKGSFSTLEIQRTEQGDSAMYLCASSRRESRFANEQFFGPGTRLTVL.

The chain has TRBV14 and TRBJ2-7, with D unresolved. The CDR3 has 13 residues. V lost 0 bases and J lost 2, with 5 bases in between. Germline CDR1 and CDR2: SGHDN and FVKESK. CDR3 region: CASSQDPPYEQYF. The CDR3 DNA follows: TGTGCCAGCAGCCAAGACCCCCCCTACGAGCAGTACTTC.

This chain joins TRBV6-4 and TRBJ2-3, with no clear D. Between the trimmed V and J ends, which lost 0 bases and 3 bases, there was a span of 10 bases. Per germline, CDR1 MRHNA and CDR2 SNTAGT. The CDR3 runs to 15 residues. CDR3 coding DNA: TGTGCCAGCAGTGACTCAACCCTGGCGACAGATACGCAGTATTTT. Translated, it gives CASSDSTLATDTQYF.

CDR3 nucleotide sequence: TGTGCCAGCAGACCACTGGGGGGGGGTACGCAGTATTTT. It specifies CASRPLGGGTQYF. V is TRBV6-5 and J is TRBJ2-3, with 7 positions matching TRBD2. Trimming took 6 bases from V and 8 from J; bases not matched to a gene: 8. The CDR3 contains 13 residues. Germline assignment: CDR1 MNHEY and CDR2 SVGAGI.

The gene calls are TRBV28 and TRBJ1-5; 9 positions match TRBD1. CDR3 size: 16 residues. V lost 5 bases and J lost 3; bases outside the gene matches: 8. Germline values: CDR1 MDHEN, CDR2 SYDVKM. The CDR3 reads CASSLLGQGTNQPQHF. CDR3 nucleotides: TGTGCCAGCAGTCTTCTTGGACAGGGGACCAATCAGCCCCAGCATTTT.

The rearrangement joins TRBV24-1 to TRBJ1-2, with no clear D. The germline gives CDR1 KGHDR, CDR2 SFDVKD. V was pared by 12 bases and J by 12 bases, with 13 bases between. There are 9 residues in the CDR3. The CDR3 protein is CAPGRFHTF. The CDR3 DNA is TGTGCCCCGGGAAGGTTCCACACCTTC.

This CDR3 reads CAWSADLNTEAFF. In DNA form, the CDR3 reads TGTGCCTGGAGTGCAGACTTGAACACTGAAGCTTTCTTT. This chain uses TRBV30 with TRBJ1-1, with unresolved D. Germline V lookup: CDR1 GTSNPN, CDR2 SVGIG (reference sequence). V dropped 1 base and J dropped 0 bases, with 6 bases sitting between them. The length of the CDR3 is 13 residues.

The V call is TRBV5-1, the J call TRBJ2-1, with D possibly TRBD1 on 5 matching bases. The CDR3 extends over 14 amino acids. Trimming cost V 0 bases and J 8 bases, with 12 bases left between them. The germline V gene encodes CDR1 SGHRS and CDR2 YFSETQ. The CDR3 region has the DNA TGCGCCAGCAGCTTGGTCCAGGGATGGTATGAGCAGTTCTTC. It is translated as CASSLVQGWYEQFF.

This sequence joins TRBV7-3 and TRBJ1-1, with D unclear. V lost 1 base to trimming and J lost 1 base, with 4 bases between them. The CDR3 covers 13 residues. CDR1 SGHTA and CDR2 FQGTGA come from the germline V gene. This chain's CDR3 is CASSLMGNTEAFF. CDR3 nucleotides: TGTGCCAGCAGCTTAATGGGGAACACTGAAGCTTTCTTT.

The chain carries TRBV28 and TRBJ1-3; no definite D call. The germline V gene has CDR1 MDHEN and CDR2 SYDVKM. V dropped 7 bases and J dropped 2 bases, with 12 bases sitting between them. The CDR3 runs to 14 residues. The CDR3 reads CASITDGAGNTIYF. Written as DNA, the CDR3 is TGTGCCAGCATTACGGACGGGGCTGGAAACACCATATATTTT.

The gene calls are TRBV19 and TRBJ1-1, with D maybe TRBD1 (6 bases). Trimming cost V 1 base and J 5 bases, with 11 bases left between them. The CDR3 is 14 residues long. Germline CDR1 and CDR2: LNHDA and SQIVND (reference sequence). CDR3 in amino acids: CASSIVQGRTEAFF. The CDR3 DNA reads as TGTGCCAGTAGTATAGTTCAGGGGAGGACTGAAGCTTTCTTT.

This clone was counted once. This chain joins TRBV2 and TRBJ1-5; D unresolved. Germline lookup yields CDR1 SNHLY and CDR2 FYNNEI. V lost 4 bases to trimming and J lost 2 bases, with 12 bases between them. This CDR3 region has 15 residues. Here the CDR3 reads CASSGGELGNQPQHF. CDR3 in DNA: TGTGCCAGCAGTGGTGGGGAGTTGGGCAATCAGCCCCAGCATTTT. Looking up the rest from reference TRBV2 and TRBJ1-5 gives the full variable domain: EPEVTQTPSHQVTQMGQEVILRCVPISNHLYFYWYRQILGQKVEFLVSFYNNEISEKSEIFDDQFSVERPDGSNFTLKIRSTKLEDSAMYFCASSGGELGNQPQHFGDGTRLSIL.

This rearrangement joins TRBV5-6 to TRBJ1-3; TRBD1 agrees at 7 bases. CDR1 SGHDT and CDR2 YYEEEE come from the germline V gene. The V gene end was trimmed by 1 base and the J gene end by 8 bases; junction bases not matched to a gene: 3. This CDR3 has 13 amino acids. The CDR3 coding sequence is TGTGCCAGCAGCTTGTGGGGGACAGACACCATATATTTT. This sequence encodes CASSLWGTDTIYF.

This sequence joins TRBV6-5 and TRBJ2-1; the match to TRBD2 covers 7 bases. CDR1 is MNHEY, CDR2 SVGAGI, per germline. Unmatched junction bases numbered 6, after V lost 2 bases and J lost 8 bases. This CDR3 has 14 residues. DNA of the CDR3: TGTGCCAGCAGTTACCCGGCTGCGGGGGATGAGCAGTTCTTC. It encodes CASSYPAAGDEQFF.

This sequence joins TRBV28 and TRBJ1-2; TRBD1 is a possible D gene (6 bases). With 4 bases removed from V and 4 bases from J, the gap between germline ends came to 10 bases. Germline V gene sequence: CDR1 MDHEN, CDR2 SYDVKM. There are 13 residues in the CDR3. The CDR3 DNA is TGTGCCAGCAGTTACAGGGCAGGCTATGGCTACACCTTC. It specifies CASSYRAGYGYTF.

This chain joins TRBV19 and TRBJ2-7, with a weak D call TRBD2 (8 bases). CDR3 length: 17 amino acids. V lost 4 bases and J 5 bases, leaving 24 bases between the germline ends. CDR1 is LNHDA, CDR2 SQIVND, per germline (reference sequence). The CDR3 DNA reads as TGTGCCAGTAGTACCGACCGTGGGACTAGGGGGCCTGACGAGCAGTACTTC. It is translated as CASSTDRGTRGPDEQYF.

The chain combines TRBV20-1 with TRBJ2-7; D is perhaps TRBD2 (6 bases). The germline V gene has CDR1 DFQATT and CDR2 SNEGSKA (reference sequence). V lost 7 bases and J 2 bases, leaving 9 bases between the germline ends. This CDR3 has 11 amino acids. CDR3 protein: CSGTGAYEQYF. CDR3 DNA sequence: TGCAGTGGTACGGGAGCCTACGAGCAGTACTTC.

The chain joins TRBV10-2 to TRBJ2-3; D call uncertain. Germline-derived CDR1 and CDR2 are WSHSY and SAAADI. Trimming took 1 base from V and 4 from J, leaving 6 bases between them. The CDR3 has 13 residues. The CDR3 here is CASSELEADTQYF. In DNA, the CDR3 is TGCGCCAGCAGTGAGTTAGAGGCAGATACGCAGTATTTT.

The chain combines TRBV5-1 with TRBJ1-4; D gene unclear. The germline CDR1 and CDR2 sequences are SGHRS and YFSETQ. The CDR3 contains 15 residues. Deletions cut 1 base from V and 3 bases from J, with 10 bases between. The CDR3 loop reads CASSLWPDSNEKLFF. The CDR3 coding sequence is TGCGCCAGCAGCTTGTGGCCAGACTCTAATGAAAAACTGTTTTTT.

CDR3 coding DNA: TGTGCCAGCAGACAGGGGGATAATTCACCCCTCCACTTT. It specifies CASRQGDNSPLHF. The gene calls are TRBV27 and TRBJ1-6, with TRBD1 identical over 8 bases. Losses at the gene ends were 6 bases for V and 5 bases for J; bases not matched to a gene: 0. The CDR3 totals 13 residues. From germline, CDR1 is MNHEY and CDR2 SMNVEV (reference sequence).

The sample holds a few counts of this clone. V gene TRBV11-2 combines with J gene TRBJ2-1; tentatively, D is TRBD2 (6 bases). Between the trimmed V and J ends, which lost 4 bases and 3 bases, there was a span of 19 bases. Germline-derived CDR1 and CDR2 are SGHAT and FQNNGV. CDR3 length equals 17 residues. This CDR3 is CASSSRGVGLDYNEQFF. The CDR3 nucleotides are TGTGCCAGCAGCTCGAGAGGGGTGGGACTGGACTACAATGAGCAGTTCTTC.

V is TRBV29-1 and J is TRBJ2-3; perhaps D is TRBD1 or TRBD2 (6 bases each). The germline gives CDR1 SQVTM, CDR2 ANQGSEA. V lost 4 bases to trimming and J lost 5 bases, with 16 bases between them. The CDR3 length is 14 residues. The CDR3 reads CSVAPTGAEDTQYF. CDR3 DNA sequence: TGCAGCGTTGCCCCCACGGGGGCAGAAGATACGCAGTATTTT.

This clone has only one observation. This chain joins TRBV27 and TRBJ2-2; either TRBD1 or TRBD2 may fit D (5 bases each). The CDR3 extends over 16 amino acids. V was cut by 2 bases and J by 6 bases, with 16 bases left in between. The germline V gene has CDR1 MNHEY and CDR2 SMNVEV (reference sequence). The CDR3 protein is CASSLRGNTSPGELFF. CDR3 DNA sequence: TGTGCCAGCAGTTTACGGGGCAACACAAGCCCCGGGGAGCTGTTTTTT.

CDR3 residues: CASRRYSSGDWNTEAFF. The CDR3 coding sequence is TGTGCCAGCAGGCGCTATTCATCAGGGGACTGGAACACTGAAGCTTTCTTT. The chain combines TRBV5-6 with TRBJ1-1; D may be TRBD1 (6 bases). Germline CDR1 is SGHDT and CDR2 is YYEEEE. The ends were cut back, 5 bases at V and 1 base at J, with 21 bases in the middle. This CDR3 has 17 amino acids. Full variable domain (remainder filled in from reference TRBV5-6 and TRBJ1-1): DAGVTQSPTHLIKTRGQQVTLRCSPKSGHDTVSWYQQALGQGPQFIFQYYEEEERQRGNFPDRFSGHQFPNYSSELNVNALLLGDSALYLCASRRYSSGDWNTEAFFGQGTRLTVV.

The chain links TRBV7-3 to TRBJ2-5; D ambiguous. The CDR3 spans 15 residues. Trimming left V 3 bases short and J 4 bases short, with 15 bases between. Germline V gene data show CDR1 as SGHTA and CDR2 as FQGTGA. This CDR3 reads CASSFLPLSSETQYF. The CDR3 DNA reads TGTGCCAGCAGCTTCCTCCCATTATCATCAGAGACCCAGTACTTC.

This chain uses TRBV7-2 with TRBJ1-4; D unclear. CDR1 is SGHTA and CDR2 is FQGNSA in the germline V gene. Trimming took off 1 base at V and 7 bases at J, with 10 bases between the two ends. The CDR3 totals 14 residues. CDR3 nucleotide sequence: TGTGCCAGCAGCTTAGTCTCTCCCCGTGAAAAACTGTTTTTT. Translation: CASSLVSPREKLFF.